The 13 T cell receptor beta chains below all came from one sample that was sequenced in a study of tissue T cells after allogeneic stem cell transplantation. Method: immunoSEQ multiplex PCR; TCRdb's copy keeps in-frame clones and lacks some. The sample holds about 50,000 clones; around 73% are singletons and the top ten take roughly 0.77%. The sample was sorted cells pooled from one or two spleens. Receptors originate from a pool of C57BL/6 mice in good health.

As concerns this clone: Genes and germline come from the mouse. The read ends 1 residue shy of where the CDR3 ends; the end is completed using the germline J gene. The rearrangement uses TRBV16 and TRBJ2-5; D gene ambiguous. Germline CDR1 reads SGHSA; CDR2 reads FRNQAP. Trimming left V 0 bases short and J 6 bases short, with 10 bases between. The CDR3 runs 14 residues. The covered CDR3 bases are TGTGCAAGCAGCTTAGAGACACCCGAGGACACCCAGTAC. This gives the protein CASSLETPEDTQY. The whole CDR3 region reads CASSLETPEDTQYF.

Details on this clone: Any gene name here is a mouse gene name. The CDR3 goes on 1 residue after the read ends, and that part is filled in from the germline J gene. This chain connects TRBV20 to TRBJ2-3, with D perhaps matching TRBD2 (6 bases). V lost 3 bases to trimming and J lost 0 bases, with 7 bases between them. The CDR3 contains 13 residues. Germline lookup yields CDR1 GFQATS and CDR2 STVNSAI. CDR3 amino acids: CGASWGSAETLYF. Incomplete CDR3 DNA: TGTGGTGCTAGCTGGGGAAGTGCAGAAACGCTGTAT.

About this clone: Gene names refer to mouse genes. Sequencing ends 1 residue short of the CDR3 end; the germline J gene provides the rest. The rearrangement joins TRBV5 to TRBJ2-5, with D possibly called TRBD1 or TRBD2 (5 bases each). V was cut by 4 bases and J by 5 bases, with 13 bases left in between. Germline V gene data show CDR1 as LGHNA and CDR2 as YNLKQL (reference sequence). The CDR3 is 14 amino acids. The covered CDR3 bases are TGTGCCAGCAGCCGCGGGGGAAGGGGAGACACCCAGTAC. It specifies CASSRGGRGDTQY. The complete CDR3 reads CASSRGGRGDTQYF.

Concerning this clone itself: Gene names are the mouse ones. Partial CDR3 DNA: TGTGCTAGCAGTAGATTGGGGGGGCGCTATGCTGAGCAGTTC. This codes for CASSRLGGRYAEQF. The entire CDR3 reads CASSRLGGRYAEQFF. The rearrangement joins TRBV17 to TRBJ2-1; 9 positions agree with TRBD2. The read stops 1 residue short of the end of the CDR3; the missing end is completed from the germline J gene. The V gene's germline CDR1 is MNHDT and CDR2 YYDKIL. V shed 2 bases, J shed 3 bases, and the junction held 2 bases outside the gene matches. CDR3 length: 15 residues.

Of note for this clone: Genes and germline are mouse. Sequencing ends 1 residue short of the CDR3 end; the germline J gene provides the rest. This chain links TRBV1 with TRBJ2-1; 12 nucleotides line up with TRBD2. Germline V gene lookup returns CDR1 NSQYPW and CDR2 LRSPGD (reference sequence). The V gene end was trimmed by 3 bases and the J gene end by 7 bases; junction bases not matched to a gene: 7. This CDR3 is built from 16 residues. The CDR3 DNA, read in part, is TGCACCTGCAGTGCCCCGGGACTGGGGGGAGGAGCTGAGCAGTTC. Translation gives CTCSAPGLGGGAEQF. The whole CDR3 reads CTCSAPGLGGGAEQFF.

Of note for this clone: Mouse gene names and germline throughout. The CDR3 end is not reached by the read, which stops 1 residue before it; the germline J gene fills it in. V gene TRBV5 combines with J gene TRBJ2-2; TRBD1 is a possible D gene (5 bases). Germline V gene sequence: CDR1 LGHNA, CDR2 YNLKQL (reference sequence). The CDR3 runs 14 residues. Trimming removed 0 bases from V and 3 bases from J, with 5 bases in between. Partial CDR3 DNA: TGTGCCAGCAGCCAAGACAGGGACACCGGGCAGCTCTAC. Its protein is CASSQDRDTGQLY. The whole CDR3 protein reads CASSQDRDTGQLYF.

In the case of this clone: The listed genes are named as in mouse. The CDR3 here is CAPVGGANTEVFF. CDR3 DNA (partial): TGTGCCCCAGTGGGGGGGGCAAACACAGAAGTCTTC. The chain employs TRBV15 and TRBJ1-1; the D gene is possibly TRBD1 (5 bases). The CDR3 end falls 1 residue outside the read, so it is completed with the germline J gene. Germline assignment: CDR1 SGHND and CDR2 FRSKSL. The CDR3 is 13 residues long. V was trimmed by 11 bases and J by 0 bases, leaving 13 bases between them.

This clone was seen once. Genes and germline come from the mouse. The observed sequence ends 1 residue before the CDR3 terminus, with the missing tail filled in from the germline J gene. V gene TRBV14 combines with J gene TRBJ1-1; 8 bases line up with TRBD1. The germline V gene encodes CDR1 SGHDT and CDR2 FRDEAV. V dropped 5 bases and J dropped 3; count of bases not matched to a gene: 6. The CDR3 extends over 14 amino acids. CDR3 sequence: CASSPRGRDTEVFF. The CDR3 DNA, read in part, is TGTGCCAGCAGCCCCAGGGGGCGAGACACAGAAGTCTTC.

Of note for this clone: Genes and germline are mouse. The read is 1 residue too short to cover the CDR3 end, so that end is filled in from the germline J gene. The chain carries TRBV13-2 and TRBJ2-5; D perhaps matches TRBD2 (6 bases). The ends were cut back, 1 base at V and 0 bases at J, with 12 bases in the middle. Germline-derived CDR1 and CDR2 are NNHNN and SYGAGS (reference sequence). The CDR3 sequence is 16 residues long. The DNA read from the CDR3 is TGTGCCAGCGGTGATTGGGTGGGGGTTAACCAAGACACCCAGTAC. Translation: CASGDWVGVNQDTQY. The CDR3 as a whole reads CASGDWVGVNQDTQYF.

Concerning this clone itself: Mouse names are used for the genes. The missing CDR3 end, 1 residue past where the read stops, is filled in from the germline J gene. V is TRBV16 and J is TRBJ2-7; D might be TRBD1 (6 bases). V lost 5 bases and J 4 bases, leaving 9 bases between the germline ends. Germline CDR1 is SGHSA and CDR2 is FRNQAP. This CDR3 contains 12 residues. The sequenced part of the CDR3 DNA is TGTGCAAGCAGCGCGGACAGATATGAACAGTAC. Amino acid sequence: CASSADRYEQY. The complete CDR3 protein is CASSADRYEQYF.

As for this clone: Gene names are mouse gene names. The read comes to an end 1 residue before the CDR3 does, leaving the germline J gene to fill in the end. V usage is TRBV19 and J usage is TRBJ1-6; 7 bases agree with TRBD1. TRBJ1-6 is given ORF status, its function remaining uncertain. The CDR3 extends over 15 amino acids. J lost 4 bases, V lost 3 bases, and 4 bases had no gene match. Germline assignment: CDR1 FNHDT and CDR2 SITEND (reference sequence). The CDR3 loop is CASSNPGQYNSPLYF. The CDR3 bases that were read are TGTGCCAGCAGTAATCCGGGACAGTATAATTCGCCCCTCTAC.

Details on this clone: The gene symbols are mouse symbols. The CDR3 extends 1 residue past the end of the read, so its final part is completed from the germline J gene. The gene calls are TRBV20 and TRBJ2-1; no definite D call. There are 11 residues in the CDR3. V was trimmed by 3 bases and J by 6 bases, leaving 6 bases between them. Germline V lookup: CDR1 GFQATS, CDR2 STVNSAI. The CDR3 region is CGARLRAEQFF. The covered CDR3 bases are TGTGGTGCTAGATTGCGTGCTGAGCAGTTC.

Comment on this clone: Gene names are the mouse ones. The DNA ends 1 residue before the CDR3 does, and the rest of the CDR3 is filled in from the germline J gene. The rearrangement uses TRBV15 and TRBJ2-1, with TRBD1 matching over 7 bases. J lost 2 bases, V lost 4 bases, and 2 bases had no gene match. CDR1 and CDR2 (germline): SGHND, FRSKSL. The CDR3 length is 14 residues. The part of the CDR3 DNA that was read is TGTGCCAGCAGTTCCGGGACAGACTATGCTGAGCAGTTC. Translating it yields CASSSGTDYAEQF. The whole CDR3 region reads CASSSGTDYAEQFF.